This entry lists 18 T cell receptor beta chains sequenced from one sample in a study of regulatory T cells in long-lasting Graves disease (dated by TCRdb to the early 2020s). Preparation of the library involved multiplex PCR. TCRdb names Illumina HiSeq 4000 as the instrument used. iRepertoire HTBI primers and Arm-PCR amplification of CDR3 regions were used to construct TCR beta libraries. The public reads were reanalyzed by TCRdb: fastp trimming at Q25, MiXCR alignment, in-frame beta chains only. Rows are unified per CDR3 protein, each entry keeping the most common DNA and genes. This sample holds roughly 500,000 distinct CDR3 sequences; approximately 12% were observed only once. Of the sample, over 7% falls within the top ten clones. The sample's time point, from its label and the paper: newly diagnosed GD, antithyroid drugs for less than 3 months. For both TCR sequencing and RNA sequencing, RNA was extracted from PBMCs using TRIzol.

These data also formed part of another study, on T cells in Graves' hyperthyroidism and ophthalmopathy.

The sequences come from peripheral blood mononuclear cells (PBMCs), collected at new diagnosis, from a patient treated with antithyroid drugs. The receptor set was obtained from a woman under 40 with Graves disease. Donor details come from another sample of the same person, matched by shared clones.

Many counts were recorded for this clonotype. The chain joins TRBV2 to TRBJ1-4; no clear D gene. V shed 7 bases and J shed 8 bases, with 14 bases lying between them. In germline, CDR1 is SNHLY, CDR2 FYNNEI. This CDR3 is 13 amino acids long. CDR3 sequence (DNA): TGTGCCAGCAAGAGGATTCATCGAGAAAAACTGTTTTTT. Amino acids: CASKRIHREKLFF.

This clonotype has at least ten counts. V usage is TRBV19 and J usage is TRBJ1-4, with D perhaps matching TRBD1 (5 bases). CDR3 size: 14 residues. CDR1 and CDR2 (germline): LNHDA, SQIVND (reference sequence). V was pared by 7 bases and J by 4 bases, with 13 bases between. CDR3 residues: CASIGRDRNEKLFF. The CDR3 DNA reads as TGTGCCAGTATTGGGAGGGACCGTAATGAAAAACTGTTTTTT.

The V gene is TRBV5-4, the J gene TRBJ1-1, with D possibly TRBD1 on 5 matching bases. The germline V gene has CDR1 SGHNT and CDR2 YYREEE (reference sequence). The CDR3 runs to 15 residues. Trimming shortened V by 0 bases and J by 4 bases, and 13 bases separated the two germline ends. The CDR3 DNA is TGTGCCAGCAGCTTGGCCGGGGGGTTCGGCACTGAAGCTTTCTTT. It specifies CASSLAGGFGTEAFF. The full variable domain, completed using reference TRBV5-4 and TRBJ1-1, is ETGVTQSPTHLIKTRGQQVTLRCSSQSGHNTVSWYQQALGQGPQFIFQYYREEENGRGNFPPRFSGLQFPNYSSELNVNALELDDSALYLCASSLAGGFGTEAFFGQGTRLTVV.

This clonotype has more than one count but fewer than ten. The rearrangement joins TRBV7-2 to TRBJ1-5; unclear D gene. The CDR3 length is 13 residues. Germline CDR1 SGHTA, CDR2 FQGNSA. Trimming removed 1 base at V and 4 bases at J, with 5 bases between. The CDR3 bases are TGTGCCAGCAGCTTAGAATTAAATCAGCCCCAGCATTTT. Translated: CASSLELNQPQHF.

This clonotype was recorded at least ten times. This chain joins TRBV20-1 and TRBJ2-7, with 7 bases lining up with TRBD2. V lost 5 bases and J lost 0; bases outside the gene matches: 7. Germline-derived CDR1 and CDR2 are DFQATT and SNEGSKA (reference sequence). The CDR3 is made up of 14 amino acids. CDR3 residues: CSAPTSTNSYEQYF. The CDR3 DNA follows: TGCAGTGCTCCGACTAGCACAAACTCCTACGAGCAGTACTTC.

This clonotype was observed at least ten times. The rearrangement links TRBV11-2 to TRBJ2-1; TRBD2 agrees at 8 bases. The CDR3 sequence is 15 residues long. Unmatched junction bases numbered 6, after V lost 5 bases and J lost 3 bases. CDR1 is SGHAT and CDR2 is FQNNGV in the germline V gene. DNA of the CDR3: TGTGCCAGCAGCCCCCAACTAGCGGACTACAATGAGCAGTTCTTC. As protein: CASSPQLADYNEQFF.

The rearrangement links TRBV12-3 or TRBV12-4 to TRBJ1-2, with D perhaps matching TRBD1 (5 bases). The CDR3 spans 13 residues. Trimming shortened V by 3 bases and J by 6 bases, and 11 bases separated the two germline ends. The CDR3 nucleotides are TGTGCCAGCAGTTTTGGAGGGGAGAATGGCTACACCTTC. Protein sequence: CASSFGGENGYTF.

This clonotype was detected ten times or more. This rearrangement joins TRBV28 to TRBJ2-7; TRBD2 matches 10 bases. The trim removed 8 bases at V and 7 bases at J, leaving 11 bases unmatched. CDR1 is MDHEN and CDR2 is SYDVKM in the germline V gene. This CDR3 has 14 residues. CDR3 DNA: TGTGCCAGCCAGAACCTAGCGGGAGCTAGTGAGCAGTACTTC. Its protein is CASQNLAGASEQYF. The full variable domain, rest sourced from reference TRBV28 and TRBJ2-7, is DVKVTQSSRYLVKRTGEKVFLECVQDMDHENMFWYRQDPGLGLRLIYFSYDVKMKEKGDIPEGYSVSREKKERFSLILESASTNQTSMYLCASQNLAGASEQYFGPGTRLTVT.

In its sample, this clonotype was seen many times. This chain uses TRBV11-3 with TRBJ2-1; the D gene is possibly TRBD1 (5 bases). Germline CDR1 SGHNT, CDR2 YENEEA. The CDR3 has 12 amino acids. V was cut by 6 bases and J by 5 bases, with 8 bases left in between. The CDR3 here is CASRYRHNEQFF. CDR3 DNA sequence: TGTGCCAGCAGGTACAGGCACAATGAGCAGTTCTTC.

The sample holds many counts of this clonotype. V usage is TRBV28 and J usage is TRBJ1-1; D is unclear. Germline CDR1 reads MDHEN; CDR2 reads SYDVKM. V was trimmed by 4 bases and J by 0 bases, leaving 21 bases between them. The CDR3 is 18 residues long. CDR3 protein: CASSSDIWPLEMNTEAFF. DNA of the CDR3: TGTGCCAGCAGTTCAGATATTTGGCCTCTAGAGATGAACACTGAAGCTTTCTTT.

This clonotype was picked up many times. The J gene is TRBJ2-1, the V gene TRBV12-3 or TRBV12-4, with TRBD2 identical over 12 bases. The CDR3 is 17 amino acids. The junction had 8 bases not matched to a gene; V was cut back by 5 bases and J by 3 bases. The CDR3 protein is CASSVSGTSGFYNEQFF. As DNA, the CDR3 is TGTGCCAGCAGTGTGTCCGGGACTAGCGGGTTCTACAATGAGCAGTTCTTC.

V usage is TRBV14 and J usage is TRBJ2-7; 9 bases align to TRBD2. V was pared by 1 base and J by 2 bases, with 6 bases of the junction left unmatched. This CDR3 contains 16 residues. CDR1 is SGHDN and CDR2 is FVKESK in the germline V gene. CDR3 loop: CASSQAVAGVTYEQYF. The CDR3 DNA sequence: TGTGCCAGCAGCCAAGCGGTAGCGGGAGTAACCTACGAGCAGTACTTC.

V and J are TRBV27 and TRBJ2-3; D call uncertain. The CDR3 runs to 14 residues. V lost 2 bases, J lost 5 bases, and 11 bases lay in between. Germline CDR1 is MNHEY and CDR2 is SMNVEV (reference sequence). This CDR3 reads CASSLVVTGDTQYF. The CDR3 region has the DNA TGTGCCAGCAGTTTAGTGGTCACGGGAGATACGCAGTATTTT.

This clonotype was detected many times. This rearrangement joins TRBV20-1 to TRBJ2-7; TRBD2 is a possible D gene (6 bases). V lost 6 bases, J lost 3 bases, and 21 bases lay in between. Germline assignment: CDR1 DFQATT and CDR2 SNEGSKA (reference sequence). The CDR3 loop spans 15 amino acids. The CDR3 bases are TGCAGTGCCAGTGCTAAGGCCGCGGGAAGCTACGAGCAGTACTTC. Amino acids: CSASAKAAGSYEQYF.

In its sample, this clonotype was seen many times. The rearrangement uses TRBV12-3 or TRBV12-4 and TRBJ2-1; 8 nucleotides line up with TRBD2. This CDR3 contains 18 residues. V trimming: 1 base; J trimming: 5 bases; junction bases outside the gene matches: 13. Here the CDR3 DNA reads TGTGCCAGCAGTTTAGGGTCGGGAGGGCCATTTTCCCACAATGAGCAGTTCTTC. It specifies CASSLGSGGPFSHNEQFF.

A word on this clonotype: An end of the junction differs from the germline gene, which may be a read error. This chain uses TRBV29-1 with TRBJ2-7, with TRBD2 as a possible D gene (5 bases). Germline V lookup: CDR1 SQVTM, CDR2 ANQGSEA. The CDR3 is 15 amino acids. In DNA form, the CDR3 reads TGCAGTGTTGAAATCTCTGCGGGTGGGGTGTACGAGCAGTACTTC. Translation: CSVEISAGGVYEQYF.

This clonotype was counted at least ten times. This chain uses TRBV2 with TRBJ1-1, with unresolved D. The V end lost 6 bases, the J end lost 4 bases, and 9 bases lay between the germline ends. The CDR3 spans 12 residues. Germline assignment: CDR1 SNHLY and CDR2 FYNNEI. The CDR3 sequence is CASRKEITEAFF. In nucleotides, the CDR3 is TGTGCCAGCAGGAAGGAGATCACTGAAGCTTTCTTT.

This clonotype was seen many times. CDR3 nucleotide sequence: TGTGCCAGCAGCTTATCAGGGGCCCCAGGGGAGCAGTACTTC. This codes for CASSLSGAPGEQYF. The chain combines TRBV7-9 with TRBJ2-7, with a weak D call TRBD1 (6 bases). V lost 2 bases and J 7 bases, leaving 15 bases between the germline ends. Germline CDR1 is SEHNR and CDR2 is FQNEAQ (reference sequence). This CDR3 comprises 14 residues.